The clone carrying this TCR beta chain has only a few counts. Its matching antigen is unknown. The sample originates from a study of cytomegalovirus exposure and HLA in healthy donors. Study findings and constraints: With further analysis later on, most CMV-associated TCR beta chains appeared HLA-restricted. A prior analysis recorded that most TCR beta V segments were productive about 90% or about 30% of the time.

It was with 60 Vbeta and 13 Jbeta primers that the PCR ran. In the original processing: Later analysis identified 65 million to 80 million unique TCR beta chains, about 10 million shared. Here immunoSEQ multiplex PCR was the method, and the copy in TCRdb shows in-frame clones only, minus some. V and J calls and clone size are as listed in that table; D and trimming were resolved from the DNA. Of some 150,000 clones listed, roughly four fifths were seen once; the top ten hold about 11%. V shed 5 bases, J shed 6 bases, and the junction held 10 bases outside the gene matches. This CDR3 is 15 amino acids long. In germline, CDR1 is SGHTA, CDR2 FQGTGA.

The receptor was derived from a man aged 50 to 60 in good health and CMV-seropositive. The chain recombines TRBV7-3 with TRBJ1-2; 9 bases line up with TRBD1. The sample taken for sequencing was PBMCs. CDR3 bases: TGTGCCAGCAGCCCTCCAGGGACAGGGTACGATGGCTACACCTTC. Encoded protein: CASSPPGTGYDGYTF.